Following are 32 T cell receptor beta chains from one sample sequenced in a study of Ad26.COV2.S vaccination and SARS-CoV-2 variants. TCRdb keeps only in-frame clones here, not all; method: immunoSEQ multiplex PCR. Counted here are a few hundred thousand clones, 87% occurring once; the ten biggest clones make up under 4%. Noted treatment: roughly 19 received Ad26.COV2.S at low or high dose, single or two shots; 5 received placebo; per-sample allocation not given. Collection of samples fell on day 63 after the first vaccine or placebo injection. The sequences come from peripheral blood, collected in a trial of Ad26.COV2.S vaccine versus placebo. These receptors were taken from a person between 18 and 65 years old who received the Ad26.COV2.S COVID-19 vaccine or a placebo.

This clone was counted once. V gene TRBV30 combines with J gene TRBJ2-1, with TRBD2 matching 11 bases. The CDR3 contains 17 residues. V lost 3 bases, J lost 0 bases, and 7 bases stayed unmatched. The germline V gene has CDR1 GTSNPN and CDR2 SVGIG (reference sequence). This CDR3 reads CAWRRLAGRSSYNEQFF. CDR3 DNA: TGTGCCTGGAGAAGACTAGCGGGACGGAGCTCCTACAATGAGCAGTTCTTC.

The CDR3 is CAWSVLGEEFF. CDR3 coding DNA: TGTGCCTGGAGTGTGTTGGGGGAGGAGTTCTTC. This chain connects TRBV30 to TRBJ2-1; tentative D call: TRBD2 (6 bases). The CDR3 is 11 amino acids. The V and J ends lost 0 bases and 14 bases respectively, with 11 bases between them. The V gene's germline CDR1 is GTSNPN and CDR2 SVGIG (reference sequence).

In DNA form, the CDR3 reads TGCAGCGTTGGGGGTCCTTCGGGACGGATGAACACTGAAGCTTTCTTT. Translated: CSVGGPSGRMNTEAFF. The chain is built from TRBV29-1 and TRBJ1-1; D is perhaps TRBD1 (5 bases). V lost 4 bases and J lost 0, with 18 bases in between. This CDR3 has 16 residues. Germline V lookup: CDR1 SQVTM, CDR2 ANQGSEA. The complete variable domain, with remaining parts taken from reference TRBV29-1 and TRBJ1-1, reads SAVISQKPSRDICQRGTSLTIQCQVDSQVTMMFWYRQQPGQSLTLIATANQGSEATYESGFVIDKFPISRPNLTFSTLTVSNMSPEDSSIYLCSVGGPSGRMNTEAFFGQGTRLTVV.

The chain couples TRBV2 to TRBJ1-4, with D tentatively TRBD1 (5 bases). The CDR3 is made up of 13 amino acids. V was trimmed by 7 bases and J by 9 bases, leaving 15 bases between them. Germline lookup yields CDR1 SNHLY and CDR2 FYNNEI. The CDR3 sequence: CASTWDGEKKLFF. DNA for the CDR3: TGTGCCAGCACTTGGGACGGAGAGAAAAAACTGTTTTTT.

The chain has TRBV7-8 and TRBJ2-1; 8 bases align to TRBD2. Germline CDR1 and CDR2: SGHVS and FQNEAQ. Germline trimming cut 5 bases from V and 9 bases from J; bases unmatched to any gene: 3. The length of the CDR3 is 12 residues. As DNA, the CDR3 is TGTGCCAGCAGCCGGGAGGGAGGTGAGCAGTTCTTC. Translated: CASSREGGEQFF.

This clone has only a few counts. V and J are TRBV14 and TRBJ1-2; 8 positions match TRBD1. The CDR3 has 12 residues. V was clipped by 10 bases and J by 7 bases; unmatched bases: 8. CDR1 SGHDN and CDR2 FVKESK come from the germline V gene. This CDR3 is CAIVTGASGYTF. The CDR3 DNA follows: TGTGCCATCGTGACAGGGGCCTCTGGCTACACCTTC.

The chain uses TRBV9 and TRBJ2-1; D could derive from TRBD1 or TRBD2 (5 bases each). The CDR3 extends over 15 amino acids. The V and J ends lost 1 base and 7 bases respectively, with 15 bases between them. Germline CDR1 and CDR2: SGDLS and YYNGEE. Here the CDR3 reads CASSVSWGSGNEQFF. CDR3 nucleotides: TGTGCCAGCAGCGTATCGTGGGGGAGTGGAAATGAGCAGTTCTTC.

The CDR3 coding sequence is TGTGCCAGCAGCTTCGAGGGGTGGTCCTACGAGCAGTACTTC. Protein sequence: CASSFEGWSYEQYF. This chain links TRBV7-9 with TRBJ2-7; the D gene could be TRBD1 or TRBD2 (5 bases each). Germline V gene sequence: CDR1 SEHNR, CDR2 FQNEAQ (reference sequence). Between the trimmed V and J ends, which lost 3 bases and 1 base, there was a span of 10 bases. CDR3 length: 14 residues.

The chain joins TRBV27 to TRBJ1-1; TRBD1 is a possible D gene (5 bases). The CDR3 extends over 11 amino acids. Germline V gene sequence: CDR1 MNHEY, CDR2 SMNVEV (reference sequence). V lost 6 bases to trimming and J lost 9 bases, with 11 bases between them. CDR3 amino acids: CASRGERKAFF. The CDR3, as DNA: TGTGCCAGCAGAGGGGAGAGGAAAGCTTTCTTT.

The J gene is TRBJ2-7, the V gene TRBV5-1; possible D gene TRBD2, 6 bases. V lost 1 base and J 3 bases, leaving 14 bases between the germline ends. The CDR3 has 15 residues. Germline V gives CDR1 SGHRS, CDR2 YFSETQ. This CDR3 reads CASSLISGGLYEQYF. The CDR3 bases are TGCGCCAGCAGCTTGATTAGTGGGGGACTCTACGAGCAGTACTTC. The complete variable domain, with remaining parts taken from reference TRBV5-1 and TRBJ2-7, reads KAGVTQTPRYLIKTRGQQVTLSCSPISGHRSVSWYQQTPGQGLQFLFEYFSETQRNKGNFPGRFSGRQFSNSRSEMNVSTLELGDSALYLCASSLISGGLYEQYFGPGTRLTVT.

The V gene is TRBV11-2, the J gene TRBJ2-7; 11 bases line up with TRBD1. Germline V gene data show CDR1 as SGHAT and CDR2 as FQNNGV. With 5 bases clipped from V and 6 bases from J, the junction kept 21 bases outside the gene matches. The CDR3 runs to 19 residues. The CDR3 region has the DNA TGTGCCAGCAGCCCACGGCGGCCGAGGACAGGGGGCAAAGTGGGCGAGCAGTACTTC. Translation gives CASSPRRPRTGGKVGEQYF.

The V gene is TRBV3-1 (or the pseudogene TRBV3-2), the J gene TRBJ2-1, with 15 nucleotides matching TRBD2. The CDR3 is made up of 14 amino acids. Per the germline V gene, CDR1 is LGHDT and CDR2 is YNNKEL (reference sequence). The J segment lost 10 bases and the V segment lost 3 bases, leaving 1 base of the junction unmatched. The chain's CDR3 is CASSQGLAGGEQFF. The CDR3 DNA sequence: TGTGCCAGCAGCCAGGGACTAGCGGGGGGAGAGCAGTTCTTC.

The chain combines TRBV7-2 with TRBJ2-5; D not certain. The length of the CDR3 is 14 residues. The V end was cut by 6 bases, the J end by 0 bases, with 11 bases between. Per the germline V gene, CDR1 is SGHTA and CDR2 is FQGNSA. The CDR3 here is CASSSNTYQETQYF. The CDR3 DNA reads TGTGCCAGCAGTTCCAACACTTACCAAGAGACCCAGTACTTC.

The chain uses TRBV11-2 and TRBJ1-1, with 9 bases that match TRBD1. Germline V lookup: CDR1 SGHAT, CDR2 FQNNGV. The V gene end was trimmed by 5 bases and the J gene end by 3 bases; junction bases not matched to a gene: 4. The CDR3 length is 14 residues. The CDR3 protein is CASSRRTGDTEAFF. CDR3 nucleotide sequence: TGTGCCAGCAGCCGGAGGACAGGGGACACTGAAGCTTTCTTT.

This clone was counted once. The chain employs TRBV4-2 and TRBJ1-1; no clear D gene. The CDR3 runs to 13 residues. The V gene lost 1 base and the J gene lost 7 bases, with 10 bases spanning the gap. The germline gives CDR1 LGHNA, CDR2 YNFKEQ. CDR3 nucleotides: TGTGCCAGCAGCCAAGGGTCAAGGGATGAAGCTTTCTTT. It translates to CASSQGSRDEAFF.

The rearrangement joins TRBV9 to TRBJ2-3; 10 nucleotides match TRBD2. Germline lookup yields CDR1 SGDLS and CDR2 YYNGEE. The CDR3 sequence is 19 residues long. V dropped 4 bases and J dropped 4; count of bases not matched to a gene: 18. In nucleotides, the CDR3 is TGTGCCAGCAGCACCCCAGGCCCCGCCAGCGGGGGGGCCTCAGATACGCAGTATTTT. Protein: CASSTPGPASGGASDTQYF.

The chain joins TRBV30 to TRBJ2-1; possibly TRBD2 for D (7 bases). Germline loops: CDR1 GTSNPN, CDR2 SVGIG (reference sequence). This CDR3 comprises 15 residues. V was shortened by 5 bases and J by 4 bases, with 18 bases between the two germline ends. The chain's CDR3 is CAWGIGGGWYNEQFF. The CDR3 bases are TGTGCCTGGGGGATTGGCGGGGGCTGGTACAATGAGCAGTTCTTC.

This clone showed up just once. The chain is built from TRBV30 and TRBJ2-5, with 8 bases identical to TRBD1. This CDR3 has 15 residues. Germline trimming cut 2 bases from V and 4 bases from J; bases unmatched to any gene: 9. Germline V CDR1 and CDR2: GTSNPN, SVGIG (reference sequence). CDR3 in amino acids: CAWSFDAGGGETQYF. The CDR3 nucleotides read TGTGCCTGGAGTTTCGACGCAGGGGGCGGAGAGACCCAGTACTTC.

The rearrangement links TRBV7-9 to TRBJ1-1; D gene uncertain. The CDR3 loop spans 12 amino acids. V lost 5 bases, J lost 7 bases, and 11 bases lay in between. The germline gives CDR1 SEHNR, CDR2 FQNEAQ (reference sequence). CDR3 sequence reads: CASSPPPYEAFF. For the CDR3, the DNA is TGTGCCAGCAGCCCCCCCCCATATGAAGCTTTCTTT.

This chain joins TRBV29-1 and TRBJ1-5, with D possibly matching TRBD1 (5 bases). The CDR3 is 13 amino acids. Germline V gene sequence: CDR1 SQVTM, CDR2 ANQGSEA. Trimming removed 3 bases at V and 2 bases at J, with 8 bases between. The chain's CDR3 is CSVDRAGNQPQHF. CDR3 sequence (DNA): TGCAGCGTTGACAGGGCAGGCAATCAGCCCCAGCATTTT.

The chain uses TRBV12-5 and TRBJ1-6, with TRBD1 matching 7 bases. The V gene's germline CDR1 is LGHNT and CDR2 FRNRAP. The CDR3 loop spans 15 amino acids. The trim removed 1 base at V and 8 bases at J, leaving 5 bases unmatched. The CDR3 reads CASGLDDRDYSPLHF. CDR3 bases: TGTGCTAGTGGTTTGGACGACAGGGATTATTCACCCCTCCACTTT.

The J gene is TRBJ2-1, the V gene TRBV18; 13 bases agree with TRBD2. The CDR3 consists of 16 residues. Germline values: CDR1 KGHSH, CDR2 LQKENI. V lost 2 bases, J lost 2 bases, and 0 bases stayed unmatched. The CDR3 sequence: CASSPGTSGAYNEQFF. The CDR3, as DNA: TGTGCCAGCTCACCAGGGACTAGCGGGGCCTACAATGAGCAGTTCTTC.

This rearrangement joins TRBV19 to TRBJ1-2; TRBD1 is a possible D gene (6 bases). Trimming removed 6 bases from V and 3 bases from J, with 17 bases in between. Germline values: CDR1 LNHDA, CDR2 SQIVND (reference sequence). The CDR3 has 15 residues. In nucleotides, the CDR3 is TGTGCCAGTAGCCCCTATAACAGGGAGGACTATGGCTACACCTTC. Protein: CASSPYNREDYGYTF.

This clone was detected once. The chain combines TRBV6-5 with TRBJ1-4, with D perhaps TRBD1 (6 bases). Germline values: CDR1 MNHEY, CDR2 SVGAGI. The CDR3 sequence is 14 residues long. V lost 4 bases and J lost 8, with 14 bases in between. The CDR3 nucleotides read TGTGCCAGCAGTTCGTTACAGGGAGGGGAAAAACTGTTTTTT. Its translation is CASSSLQGGEKLFF.

The chain links TRBV12-5 to TRBJ2-1; D uncertain. Trimming shortened V by 0 bases and J by 6 bases, and 6 bases separated the two germline ends. This CDR3 region has 13 residues. CDR1 LGHNT and CDR2 FRNRAP come from the germline V gene. The CDR3, as DNA: TGTGCTAGTGGTTTGGTACCCCCCAATGAGCAGTTCTTC. Translating it yields CASGLVPPNEQFF.

The V and J genes are TRBV3-1 (or the pseudogene TRBV3-2) and TRBJ2-7; 15 bases align to TRBD2. This CDR3 is 17 amino acids long. Germline V gene lookup returns CDR1 LGHDT and CDR2 YNNKEL (reference sequence). Trimming took 5 bases from V and 4 from J; bases not matched to a gene: 9. In DNA form, the CDR3 reads TGTGCCAGCAGCTATAGGACTAGCGGGGGGGCTAAGTACGAGCAGTACTTC. Translating gives CASSYRTSGGAKYEQYF.

About this clone: An end of the junction differs from the germline gene, which may be a read error. This sequence joins TRBV7-7 and TRBJ2-1; weak D call: TRBD1 (5 bases). The length of the CDR3 is 15 residues. Germline V gene data show CDR1 as SSHAT and CDR2 as FNYEAQ (reference sequence). CDR3 residues: CASSFEQGSYNEQFF. DNA of the CDR3: TGTGCTAGCAGCTTCGAGCAGGGCTCCTACAATGAGCAGTTCTTC.

V gene TRBV27 combines with J gene TRBJ1-6; D is unclear. V lost 5 bases to trimming and J lost 7 bases, with 9 bases between them. Germline V lookup: CDR1 MNHEY, CDR2 SMNVEV (reference sequence). This CDR3 region has 13 residues. This CDR3 reads CASSPNGNSPLHF. The CDR3 nucleotides are TGTGCCAGCAGTCCCAACGGCAATTCACCCCTCCACTTT.

The chain carries TRBV27 and TRBJ1-1, with a possible D match to TRBD1 (5 bases). Germline values: CDR1 MNHEY, CDR2 SMNVEV (reference sequence). Trimming cost V 3 bases and J 2 bases, with 7 bases left between them. This CDR3 comprises 13 residues. The CDR3 reads CASSFRDNTEAFF. CDR3 DNA sequence: TGTGCCAGCAGTTTCCGGGACAACACTGAAGCTTTCTTT.

The J gene is TRBJ1-1, the V gene TRBV27; the match to TRBD1 covers 7 bases. The CDR3 extends over 14 amino acids. Trimming cost V 4 bases and J 4 bases; bases outside gene matches: 6. Germline CDR1 is MNHEY and CDR2 is SMNVEV (reference sequence). The CDR3 DNA sequence: TGTGCCAGCAGTTGGTCCAGGGGGGGCACTGAAGCTTTCTTT. It yields the protein CASSWSRGGTEAFF.

The chain links TRBV5-1 to TRBJ2-3, with 10 bases lining up with TRBD2. Germline CDR1 and CDR2: SGHRS and YFSETQ. With V trimmed by 0 bases and J by 6 bases, 7 bases remained unmatched. The CDR3 covers 16 residues. Here the CDR3 DNA reads TGCGCCAGCAGCTTGGACAGCGGGGGGGCAGGTGATACGCAGTATTTT. Protein: CASSLDSGGAGDTQYF.

The J gene is TRBJ1-1, the V gene TRBV6-5; possible D gene TRBD1, 5 bases. The CDR3 runs 14 residues. Trimming pared 7 bases from V and 3 bases from J, leaving 15 bases between. Germline assignment: CDR1 MNHEY and CDR2 SVGAGI. The CDR3 DNA reads as TGTGCCAGCACACTTGACAGCGCGTACACTGAAGCTTTCTTT. It codes for CASTLDSAYTEAFF.